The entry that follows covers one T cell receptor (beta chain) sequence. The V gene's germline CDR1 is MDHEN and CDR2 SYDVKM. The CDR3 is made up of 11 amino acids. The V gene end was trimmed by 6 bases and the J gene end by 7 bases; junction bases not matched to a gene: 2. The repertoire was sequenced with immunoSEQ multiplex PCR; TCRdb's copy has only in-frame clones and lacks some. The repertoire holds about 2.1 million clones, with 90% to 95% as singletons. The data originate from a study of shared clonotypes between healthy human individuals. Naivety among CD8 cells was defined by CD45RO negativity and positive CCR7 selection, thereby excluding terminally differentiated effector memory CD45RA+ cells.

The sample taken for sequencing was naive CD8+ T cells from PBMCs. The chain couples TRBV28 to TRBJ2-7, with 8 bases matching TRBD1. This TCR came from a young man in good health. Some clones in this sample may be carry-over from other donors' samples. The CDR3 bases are TGTGCCAGCAGCTGGACAGGGGAGCAGTACTTC. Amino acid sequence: CASSWTGEQYF.